The following is a T cell receptor beta chain sequence with its context. The antigen is not known. This sequence may be a read error, since a much larger clone differs from it by one base. TCRdb fed the 5' RACE reads into MiXCR, producing one record per CDR3 protein. The sample lists 150,000 to 200,000 distinct CDR3 sequences; around a tenth were seen once. This entry belongs to a study of CD8 T cells in ankylosing spondylitis. Study-wide results and caveats: Significant enrichment of disease-linked clones was reported in matched ankylosing spondylitis synovial fluid. There was a TCR beta motif, made of several highly homologous variants, that appeared characteristic of ankylosing spondylitis blood. Disease-linked clones proved CD8+ and comparatively uncommon in peripheral blood. Several of the motif variants were reported before in synovial fluid and blood from reactive arthritis.

Germline-derived CDR1 and CDR2 are SNHLY and FYNNEI. CDR3 length equals 16 residues. The clonotype comes from a male donor with ankylosing spondylitis or in good health (not recorded which). Sequenced input: blood, either unsorted or a sorted T cell fraction (not recorded which). The chain employs TRBV2 and TRBJ2-2; 8 bases match TRBD1. The CDR3 sequence: CVSSLRQGMVTGELFF. The CDR3 region has the DNA TGTGTCAGCAGTTTACGACAGGGGATGGTCACCGGGGAGCTGTTTTTT.